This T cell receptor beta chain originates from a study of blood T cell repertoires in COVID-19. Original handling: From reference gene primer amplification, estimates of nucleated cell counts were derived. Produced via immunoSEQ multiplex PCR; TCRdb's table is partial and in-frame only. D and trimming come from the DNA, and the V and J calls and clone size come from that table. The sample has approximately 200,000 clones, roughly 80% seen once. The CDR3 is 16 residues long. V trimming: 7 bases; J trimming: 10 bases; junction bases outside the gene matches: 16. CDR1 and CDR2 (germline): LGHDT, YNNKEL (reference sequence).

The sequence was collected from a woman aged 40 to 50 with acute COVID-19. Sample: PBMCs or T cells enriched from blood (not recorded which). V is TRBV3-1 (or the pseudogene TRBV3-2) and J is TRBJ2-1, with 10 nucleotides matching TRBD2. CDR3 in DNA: TGTGCCAGCACCCAGGGGTGGGCTAGCGGGAGTGGAGAGCAGTTCTTC. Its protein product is CASTQGWASGSGEQFF.